The T cell receptor (beta chain) described here comes from a study of identical twins. Trimming removed 5 bases at V and 6 bases at J, with 12 bases between. Germline V gives CDR1 SGHNT, CDR2 YYREEE (reference sequence). CDR3 size: 14 residues. From the 5' RACE reads, TCRdb called clonotypes with MiXCR, one entry per CDR3 protein. The sample lists about 390,000 distinct CDR3 sequences; 9% were seen once. The clonotype originates from a woman in her 50s in good health. The sample consisted of naive T cells sorted from blood. The gene calls are TRBV5-4 and TRBJ1-6; D is ambiguous. The CDR3 nucleotides read TGTGCCAGCAGTTTCGCCTTCCCTAATTCACCCCTCCACTTT. Protein sequence: CASSFAFPNSPLHF.